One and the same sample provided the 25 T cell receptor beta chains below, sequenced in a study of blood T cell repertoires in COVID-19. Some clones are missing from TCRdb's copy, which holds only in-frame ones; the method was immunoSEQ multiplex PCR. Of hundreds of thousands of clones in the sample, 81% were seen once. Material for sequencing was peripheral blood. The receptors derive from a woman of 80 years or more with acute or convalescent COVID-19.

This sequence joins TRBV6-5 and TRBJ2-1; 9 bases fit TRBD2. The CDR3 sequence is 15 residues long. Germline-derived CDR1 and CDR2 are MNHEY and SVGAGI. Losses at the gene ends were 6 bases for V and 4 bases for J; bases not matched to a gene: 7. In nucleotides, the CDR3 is TGTGCCAGCAGGCGCCGGACTAGCGAGTACAATGAGCAGTTCTTC. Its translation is CASRRRTSEYNEQFF.

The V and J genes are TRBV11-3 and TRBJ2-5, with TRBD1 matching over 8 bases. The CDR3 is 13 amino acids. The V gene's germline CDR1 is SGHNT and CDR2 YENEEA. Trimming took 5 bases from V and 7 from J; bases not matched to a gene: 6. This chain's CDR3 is CASSLGQGGTQYF. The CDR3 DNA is TGTGCCAGCAGCCTCGGACAGGGAGGGACCCAGTACTTC.

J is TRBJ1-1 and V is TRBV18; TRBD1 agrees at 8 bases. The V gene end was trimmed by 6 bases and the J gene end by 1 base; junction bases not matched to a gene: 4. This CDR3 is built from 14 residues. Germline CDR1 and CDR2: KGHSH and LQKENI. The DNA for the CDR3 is TGTGCCAGCTCCCAGGACAGGGCGAACACTGAAGCTTTCTTT. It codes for CASSQDRANTEAFF.

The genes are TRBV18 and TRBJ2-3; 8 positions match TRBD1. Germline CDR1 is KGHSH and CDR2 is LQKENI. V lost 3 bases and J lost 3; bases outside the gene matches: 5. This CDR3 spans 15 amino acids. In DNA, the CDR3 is TGTGCCAGCTCACCCCGGACAGGGCGTACAGATACGCAGTATTTT. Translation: CASSPRTGRTDTQYF.

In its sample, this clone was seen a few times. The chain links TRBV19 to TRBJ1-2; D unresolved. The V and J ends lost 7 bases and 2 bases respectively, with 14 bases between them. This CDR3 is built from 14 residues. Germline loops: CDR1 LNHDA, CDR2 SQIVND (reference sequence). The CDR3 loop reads CASMSGGVNYGYTF. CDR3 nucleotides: TGTGCCAGTATGTCGGGCGGGGTGAACTATGGCTACACCTTC. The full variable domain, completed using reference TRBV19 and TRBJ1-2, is DGGITQSPKYLFRKEGQNVTLSCEQNLNHDAMYWYRQDPGQGLRLIYYSQIVNDFQKGDIAEGYSVSREKKESFPLTVTSAQKNPTAFYLCASMSGGVNYGYTFGSGTRLTVV.

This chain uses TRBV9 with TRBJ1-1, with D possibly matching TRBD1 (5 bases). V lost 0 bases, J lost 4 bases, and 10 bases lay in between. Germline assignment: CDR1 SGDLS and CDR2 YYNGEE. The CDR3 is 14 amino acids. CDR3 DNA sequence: TGTGCCAGCAGCGTAGGGGGGGTAAGCACTGAAGCTTTCTTT. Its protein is CASSVGGVSTEAFF.

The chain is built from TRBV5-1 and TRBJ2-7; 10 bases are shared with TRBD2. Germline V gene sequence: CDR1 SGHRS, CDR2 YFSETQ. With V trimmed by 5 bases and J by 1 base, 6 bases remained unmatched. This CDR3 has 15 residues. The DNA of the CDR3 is TGCGCCAGCAGTTCGAGGACTAGCGGATCCTACGAGCAGTACTTC. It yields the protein CASSSRTSGSYEQYF.

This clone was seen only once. The CDR3 sequence: CASSAGLAGVADTQYF. The CDR3 nucleotides read TGTGCCAGCAGCGCGGGACTAGCGGGAGTTGCAGATACGCAGTATTTT. V gene TRBV9 combines with J gene TRBJ2-3; 14 bases are shared with TRBD2. The CDR3 runs to 16 residues. Germline CDR1 reads SGDLS; CDR2 reads YYNGEE. V trimming: 3 bases; J trimming: 4 bases; junction bases outside the gene matches: 4.

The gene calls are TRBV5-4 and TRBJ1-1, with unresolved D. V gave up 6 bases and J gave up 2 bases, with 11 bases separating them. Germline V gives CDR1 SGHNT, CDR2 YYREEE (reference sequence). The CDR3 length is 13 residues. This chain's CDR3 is CASTISGNTEAFF. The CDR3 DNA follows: TGTGCCAGCACCATCTCGGGAAACACTGAAGCTTTCTTT.

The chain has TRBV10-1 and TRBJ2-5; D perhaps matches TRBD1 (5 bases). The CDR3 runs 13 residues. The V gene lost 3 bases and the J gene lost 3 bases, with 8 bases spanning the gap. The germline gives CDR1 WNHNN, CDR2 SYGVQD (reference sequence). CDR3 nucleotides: TGCGCCAGCAGTGACAGGGCCAAAGAGACCCAGTACTTC. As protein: CASSDRAKETQYF.

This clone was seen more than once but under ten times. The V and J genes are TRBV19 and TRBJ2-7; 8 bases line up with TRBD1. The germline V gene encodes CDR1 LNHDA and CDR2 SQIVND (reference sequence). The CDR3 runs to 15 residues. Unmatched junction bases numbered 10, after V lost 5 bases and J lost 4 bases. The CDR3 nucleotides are TGTGCCAGTAGTTTATACGGGACAGGACCTTACGAGCAGTACTTC. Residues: CASSLYGTGPYEQYF. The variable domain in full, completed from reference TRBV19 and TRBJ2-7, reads DGGITQSPKYLFRKEGQNVTLSCEQNLNHDAMYWYRQDPGQGLRLIYYSQIVNDFQKGDIAEGYSVSREKKESFPLTVTSAQKNPTAFYLCASSLYGTGPYEQYFGPGTRLTVT.

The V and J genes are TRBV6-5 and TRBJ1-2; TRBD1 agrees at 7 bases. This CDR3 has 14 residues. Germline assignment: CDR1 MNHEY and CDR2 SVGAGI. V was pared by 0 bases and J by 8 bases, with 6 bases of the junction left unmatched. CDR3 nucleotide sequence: TGTGCCAGCAGTTACTCTTTACAGGGGTCCGGCTACACCTTC. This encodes CASSYSLQGSGYTF.

The CDR3 is CASSNRGEGNQPQHF. CDR3 nucleotide sequence: TGTGCCAGTAGTAACAGGGGGGAGGGCAATCAGCCCCAGCATTTT. The chain joins TRBV19 to TRBJ1-5; 8 bases fit TRBD1. Germline-derived CDR1 and CDR2 are LNHDA and SQIVND (reference sequence). V shed 4 bases and J 2 bases; nucleotides not matched to a gene: 4. This CDR3 has 15 amino acids.

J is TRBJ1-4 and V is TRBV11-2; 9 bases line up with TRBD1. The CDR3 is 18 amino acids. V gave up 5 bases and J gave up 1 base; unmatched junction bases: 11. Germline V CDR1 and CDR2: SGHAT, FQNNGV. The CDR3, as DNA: TGTGCCAGCAGCACTGGGGGACAGGGAACAATAACTAATGAAAAACTGTTTTTT. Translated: CASSTGGQGTITNEKLFF.

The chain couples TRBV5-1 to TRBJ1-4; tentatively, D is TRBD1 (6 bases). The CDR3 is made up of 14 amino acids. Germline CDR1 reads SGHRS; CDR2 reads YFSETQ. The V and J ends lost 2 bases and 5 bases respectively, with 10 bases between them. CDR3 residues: CASSFGQRNEKLFF. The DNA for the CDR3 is TGCGCCAGCAGCTTCGGACAGCGAAATGAAAAACTGTTTTTT.

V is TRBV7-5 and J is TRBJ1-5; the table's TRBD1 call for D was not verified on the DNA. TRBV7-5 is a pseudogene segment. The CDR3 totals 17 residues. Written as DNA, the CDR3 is TGTGTCAGAAGCAAGCGGGACAGGGGGCGAAGCAATCAGCCCCAGCATTTT. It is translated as CVRSKRDRGRSNQPQHF.

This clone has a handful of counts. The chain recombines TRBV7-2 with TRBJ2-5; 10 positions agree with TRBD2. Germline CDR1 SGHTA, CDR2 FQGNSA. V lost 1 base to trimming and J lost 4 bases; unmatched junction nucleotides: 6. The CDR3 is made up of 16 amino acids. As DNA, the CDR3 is TGTGCCAGCAGCTTAGATCGAGCGGGAGGGTTAGAGACCCAGTACTTC. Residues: CASSLDRAGGLETQYF.

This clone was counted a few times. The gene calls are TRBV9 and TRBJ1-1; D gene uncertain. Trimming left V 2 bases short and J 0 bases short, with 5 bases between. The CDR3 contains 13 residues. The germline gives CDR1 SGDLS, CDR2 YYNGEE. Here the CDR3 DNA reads TGTGCCAGCAGCGTTGAGCTGAACACTGAAGCTTTCTTT. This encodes CASSVELNTEAFF. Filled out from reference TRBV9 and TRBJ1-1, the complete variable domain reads DSGVTQTPKHLITATGQRVTLRCSPRSGDLSVYWYQQSLDQGLQFLIQYYNGEERAKGNILERFSAQQFPDLHSELNLSSLELGDSALYFCASSVELNTEAFFGQGTRLTVV.

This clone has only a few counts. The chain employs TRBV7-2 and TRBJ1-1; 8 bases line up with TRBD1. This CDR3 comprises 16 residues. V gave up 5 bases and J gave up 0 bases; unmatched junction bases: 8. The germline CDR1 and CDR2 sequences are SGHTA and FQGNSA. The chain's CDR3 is CASSPRTGTLNTEAFF. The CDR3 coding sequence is TGTGCCAGCAGCCCTCGGACAGGGACCCTGAACACTGAAGCTTTCTTT. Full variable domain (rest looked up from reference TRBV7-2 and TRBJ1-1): GAGVSQSPSNKVTEKGKDVELRCDPISGHTALYWYRQSLGQGLEFLIYFQGNSAPDKSGLPSDRFSAERTGGSVSTLTIQRTQQEDSAVYLCASSPRTGTLNTEAFFGQGTRLTVV.

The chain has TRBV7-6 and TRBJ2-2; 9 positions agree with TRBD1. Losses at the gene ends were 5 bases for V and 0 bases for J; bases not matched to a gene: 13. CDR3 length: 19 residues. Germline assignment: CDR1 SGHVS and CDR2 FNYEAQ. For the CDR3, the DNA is TGTGCCAGCAGCCATATGACAGGGGGGATGGTACCGAACACCGGGGAGCTGTTTTTT. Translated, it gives CASSHMTGGMVPNTGELFF.

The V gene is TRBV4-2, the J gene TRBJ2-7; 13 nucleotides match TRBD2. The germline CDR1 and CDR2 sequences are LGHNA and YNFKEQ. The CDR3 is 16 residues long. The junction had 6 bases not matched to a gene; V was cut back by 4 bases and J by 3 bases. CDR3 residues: CASSPQTSGRSYEQYF. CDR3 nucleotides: TGTGCCAGCAGCCCCCAGACTAGCGGGAGGAGCTACGAGCAGTACTTC.

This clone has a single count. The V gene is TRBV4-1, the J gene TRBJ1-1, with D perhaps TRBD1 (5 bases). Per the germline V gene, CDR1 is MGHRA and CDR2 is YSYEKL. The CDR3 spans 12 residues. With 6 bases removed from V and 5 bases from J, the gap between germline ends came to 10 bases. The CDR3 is CASSGGGTEAFF. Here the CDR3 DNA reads TGCGCCAGCAGTGGGGGAGGAACTGAAGCTTTCTTT.

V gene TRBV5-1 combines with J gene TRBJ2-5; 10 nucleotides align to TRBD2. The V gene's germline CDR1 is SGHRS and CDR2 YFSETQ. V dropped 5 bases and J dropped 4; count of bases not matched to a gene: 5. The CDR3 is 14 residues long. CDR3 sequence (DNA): TGCGCCAGCAGGGAGCGGGGGGGCCCAGAGACCCAGTACTTC. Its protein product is CASRERGGPETQYF.

CDR3 loop: CASSTRQKIGETQYF. The CDR3 nucleotides are TGTGCCAGCAGCACCCGACAGAAGATTGGGGAGACCCAGTACTTC. The V and J genes are TRBV3-1 (or the pseudogene TRBV3-2) and TRBJ2-5, with D possibly matching TRBD1 (5 bases). Trimming removed 5 bases from V and 5 bases from J, with 18 bases in between. The CDR3 runs 15 residues. Per the germline V gene, CDR1 is LGHDT and CDR2 is YNNKEL (reference sequence).

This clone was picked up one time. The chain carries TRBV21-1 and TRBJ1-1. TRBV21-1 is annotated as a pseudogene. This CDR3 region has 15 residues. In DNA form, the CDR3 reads TGTGCCAGCAGCAAAGATGCGGGGCTGAACACTGAAGCTTTCTTT. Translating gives CASSKDAGLNTEAFF.